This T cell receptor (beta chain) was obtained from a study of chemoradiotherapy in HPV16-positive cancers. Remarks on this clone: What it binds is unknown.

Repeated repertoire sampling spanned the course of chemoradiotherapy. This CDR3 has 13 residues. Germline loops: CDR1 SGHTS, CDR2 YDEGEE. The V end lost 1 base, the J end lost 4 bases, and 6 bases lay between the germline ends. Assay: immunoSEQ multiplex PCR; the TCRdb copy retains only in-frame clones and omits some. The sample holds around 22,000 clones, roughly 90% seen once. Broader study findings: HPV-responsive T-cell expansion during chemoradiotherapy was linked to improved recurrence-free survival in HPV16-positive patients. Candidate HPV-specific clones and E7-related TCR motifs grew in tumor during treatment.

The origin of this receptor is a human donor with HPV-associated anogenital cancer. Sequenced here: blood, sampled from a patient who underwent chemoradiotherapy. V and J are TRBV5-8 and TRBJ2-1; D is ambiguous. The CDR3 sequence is CASSLYRYNEQFF. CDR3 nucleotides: TGTGCCAGCAGCTTGTACAGATACAATGAGCAGTTCTTC.